This T cell receptor beta chain was profiled in a study of CXCR3-negative and CXCR3-positive naive CD8 T cells. Study overall: The libraries yielded about 130 million TRB reads, about 1.5 +/- 0.3 million each.

The method, 5' RACE with UMI labels, was used to prepare the TRB cDNA libraries. TCRdb derives one entry per CDR3 protein from the 5' RACE reads, leaving out DNA. The sample holds about 62,000 distinct CDR3 sequences. The length of the CDR3 is 17 residues. The germline CDR1 and CDR2 sequences are DFQATT and SNEGSKA (reference sequence). Each CD8+ T cell subset was flow-sorted in triplicate. Every sort contained 300,000 cells. The chain uses TRBV20-1 and TRBJ1-3. Material for sequencing was naive CXCR3- CD8+ T cells from blood. Documented subset: CD45RO-CCR7+CD27+CD95- naive CD8+ T cells lacking CXCR3 (TNR3-). The receptor comes from a human donor in good health. Some clones in this sample may be carry-over from other donors' samples. This chain's CDR3 is CSAREIVDPALGNTIYF.